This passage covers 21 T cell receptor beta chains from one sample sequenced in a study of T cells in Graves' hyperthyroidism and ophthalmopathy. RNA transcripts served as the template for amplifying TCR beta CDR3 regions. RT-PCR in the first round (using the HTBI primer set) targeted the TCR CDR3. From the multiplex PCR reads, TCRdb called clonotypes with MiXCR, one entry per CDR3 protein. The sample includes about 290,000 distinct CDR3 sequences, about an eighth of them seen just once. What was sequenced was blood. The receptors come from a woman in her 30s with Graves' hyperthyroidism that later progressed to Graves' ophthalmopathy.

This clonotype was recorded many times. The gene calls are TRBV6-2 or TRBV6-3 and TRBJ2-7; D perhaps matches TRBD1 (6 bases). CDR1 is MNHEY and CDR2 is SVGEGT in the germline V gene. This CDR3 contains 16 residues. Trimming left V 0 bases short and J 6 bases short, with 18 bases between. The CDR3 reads CASSYSRARGAPEQYF. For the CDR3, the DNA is TGTGCCAGCAGTTACTCGAGAGCCAGGGGCGCCCCCGAGCAGTACTTC.

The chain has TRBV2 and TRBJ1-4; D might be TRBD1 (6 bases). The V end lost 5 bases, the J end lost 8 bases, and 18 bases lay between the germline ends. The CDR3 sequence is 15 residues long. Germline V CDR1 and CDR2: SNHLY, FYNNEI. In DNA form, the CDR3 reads TGTGCCAGCAGTTTAACAGGGTCCCCTCGGGAAAAACTGTTTTTT. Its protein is CASSLTGSPREKLFF.

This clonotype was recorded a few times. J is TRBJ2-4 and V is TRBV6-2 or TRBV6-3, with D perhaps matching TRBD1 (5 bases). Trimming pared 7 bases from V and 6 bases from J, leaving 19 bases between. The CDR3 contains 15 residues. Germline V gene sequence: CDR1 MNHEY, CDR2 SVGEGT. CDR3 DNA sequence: TGTGCCAGCATTCACCGGAAAGGAAGGGGAAACATTCAGTACTTC. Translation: CASIHRKGRGNIQYF.

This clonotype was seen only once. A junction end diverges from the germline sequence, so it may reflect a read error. CDR3 sequence reads: CVSRQLSGELFF. CDR3 nucleotide sequence: TGCGTCAGCCGCCAACTCTCCGGGGAGCTGTTTTTT. The chain joins TRBV4-1 to TRBJ2-2; D call uncertain. Germline CDR1 is MGHRA and CDR2 is YSYEKL. This CDR3 region has 12 residues.

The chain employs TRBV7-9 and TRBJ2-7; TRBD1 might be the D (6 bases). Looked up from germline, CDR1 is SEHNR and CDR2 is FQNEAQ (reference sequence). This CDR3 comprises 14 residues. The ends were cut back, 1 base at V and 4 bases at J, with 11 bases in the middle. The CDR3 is CASSLGRGLYEQYF. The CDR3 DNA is TGTGCCAGCAGCTTAGGCAGGGGCCTTTACGAGCAGTACTTC.

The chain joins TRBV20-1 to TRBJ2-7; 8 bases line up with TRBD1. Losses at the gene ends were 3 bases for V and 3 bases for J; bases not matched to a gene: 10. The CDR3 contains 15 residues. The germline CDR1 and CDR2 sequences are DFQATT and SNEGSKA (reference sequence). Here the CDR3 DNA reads TGCAGTGCTAGTGGACCACAGGGGGTTCTCTACGAGCAGTACTTC. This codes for CSASGPQGVLYEQYF.

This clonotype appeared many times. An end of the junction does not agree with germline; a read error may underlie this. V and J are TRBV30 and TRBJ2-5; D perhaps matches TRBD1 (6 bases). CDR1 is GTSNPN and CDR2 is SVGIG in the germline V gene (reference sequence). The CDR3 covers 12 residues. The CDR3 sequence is CAWSTGQGTQYF. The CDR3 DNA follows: TGTGCCTGGAGTACAGGGCAAGGGACCCAGTACTTC.

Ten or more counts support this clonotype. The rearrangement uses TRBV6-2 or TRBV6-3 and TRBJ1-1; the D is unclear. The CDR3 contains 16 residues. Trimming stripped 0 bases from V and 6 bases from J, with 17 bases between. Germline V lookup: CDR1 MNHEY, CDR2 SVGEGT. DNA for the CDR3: TGTGCCAGCAGTTACTCGTTAGTTACGCGGCGACCTGAAGCTTTCTTT. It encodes CASSYSLVTRRPEAFF.

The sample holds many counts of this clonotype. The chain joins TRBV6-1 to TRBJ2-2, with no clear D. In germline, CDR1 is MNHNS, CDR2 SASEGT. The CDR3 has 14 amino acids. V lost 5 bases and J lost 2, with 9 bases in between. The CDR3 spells CASSYNSNTGELFF. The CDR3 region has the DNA TGTGCCAGCAGTTACAACAGTAACACCGGGGAGCTGTTTTTT.

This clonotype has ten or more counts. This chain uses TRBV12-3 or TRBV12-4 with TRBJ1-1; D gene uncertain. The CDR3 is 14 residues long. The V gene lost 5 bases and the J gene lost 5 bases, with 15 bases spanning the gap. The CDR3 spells CASSRTTPGTEAFF. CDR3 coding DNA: TGTGCCAGCAGTCGAACAACGCCAGGAACTGAAGCTTTCTTT.

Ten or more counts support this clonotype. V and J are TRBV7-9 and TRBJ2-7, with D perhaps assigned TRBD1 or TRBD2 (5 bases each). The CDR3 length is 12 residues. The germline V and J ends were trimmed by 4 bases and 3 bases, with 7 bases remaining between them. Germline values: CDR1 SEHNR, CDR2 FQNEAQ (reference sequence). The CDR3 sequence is CASSWDVYEQYF. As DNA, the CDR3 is TGTGCCAGCAGCTGGGACGTCTACGAGCAGTACTTC. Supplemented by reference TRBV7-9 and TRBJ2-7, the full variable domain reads DTGVSQNPRHKITKRGQNVTFRCDPISEHNRLYWYRQTLGQGPEFLTYFQNEAQLEKSRLLSDRFSAERPKGSFSTLEIQRTEQGDSAMYLCASSWDVYEQYFGPGTRLTVT.

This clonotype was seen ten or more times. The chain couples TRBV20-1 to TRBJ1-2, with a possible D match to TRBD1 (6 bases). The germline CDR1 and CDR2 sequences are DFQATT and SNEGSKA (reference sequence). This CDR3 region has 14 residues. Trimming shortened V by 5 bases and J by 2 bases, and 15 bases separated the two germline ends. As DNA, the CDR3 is TGCAGTGCTTTCACAGGGACTTCGAACTATGGCTACACCTTC. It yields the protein CSAFTGTSNYGYTF.

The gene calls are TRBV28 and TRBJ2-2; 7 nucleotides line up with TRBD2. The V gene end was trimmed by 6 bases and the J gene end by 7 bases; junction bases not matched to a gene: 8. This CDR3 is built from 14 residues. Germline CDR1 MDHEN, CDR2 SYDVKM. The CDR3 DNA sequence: TGTGCCAGCAGGACATCAGGGAGGGGCGGGGAGCTGTTTTTT. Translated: CASRTSGRGGELFF.

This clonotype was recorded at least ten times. Here the CDR3 DNA reads TGTGCCAGCAGTAGCCCGGAAGGGACTACCTACGAGCAGTACTTC. Translated, it gives CASSSPEGTTYEQYF. V is TRBV2 and J is TRBJ2-7, with TRBD2 identical over 7 bases. The CDR3 spans 15 residues. V lost 5 bases, J lost 2 bases, and 9 bases stayed unmatched. CDR1 SNHLY and CDR2 FYNNEI come from the germline V gene. Full variable domain (rest looked up from reference TRBV2 and TRBJ2-7): EPEVTQTPSHQVTQMGQEVILRCVPISNHLYFYWYRQILGQKVEFLVSFYNNEISEKSEIFDDQFSVERPDGSNFTLKIRSTKLEDSAMYFCASSSPEGTTYEQYFGPGTRLTVT.

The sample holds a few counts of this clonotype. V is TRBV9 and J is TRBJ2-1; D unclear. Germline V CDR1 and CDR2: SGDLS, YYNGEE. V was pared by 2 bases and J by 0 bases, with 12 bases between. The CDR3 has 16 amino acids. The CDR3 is CASSVGTGSSYNEQFF. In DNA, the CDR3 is TGTGCCAGCAGCGTCGGAACCGGTAGCTCCTACAATGAGCAGTTCTTC.

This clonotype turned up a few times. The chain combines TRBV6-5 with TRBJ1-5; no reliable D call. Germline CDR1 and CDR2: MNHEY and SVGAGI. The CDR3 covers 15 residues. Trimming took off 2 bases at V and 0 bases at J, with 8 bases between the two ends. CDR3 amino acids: CASSYHQNSNQPQHF. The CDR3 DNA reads TGTGCCAGCAGTTACCACCAAAATAGCAATCAGCCCCAGCATTTT.

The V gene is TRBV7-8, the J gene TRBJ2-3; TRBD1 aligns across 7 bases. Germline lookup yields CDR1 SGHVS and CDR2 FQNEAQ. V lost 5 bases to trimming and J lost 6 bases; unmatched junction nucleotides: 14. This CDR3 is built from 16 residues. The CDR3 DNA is TGTGCCAGCAGCCCTATTAGGGGGCAGGGATTTGATACGCAGTATTTT. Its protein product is CASSPIRGQGFDTQYF.

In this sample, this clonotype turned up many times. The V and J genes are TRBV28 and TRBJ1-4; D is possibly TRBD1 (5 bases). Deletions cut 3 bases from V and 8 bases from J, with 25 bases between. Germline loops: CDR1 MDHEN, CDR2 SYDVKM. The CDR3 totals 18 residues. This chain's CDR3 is CASSFLRGKGGEGEKLFF. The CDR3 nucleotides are TGTGCCAGCAGTTTCCTCCGGGGGAAAGGAGGGGAAGGAGAAAAACTGTTTTTT.

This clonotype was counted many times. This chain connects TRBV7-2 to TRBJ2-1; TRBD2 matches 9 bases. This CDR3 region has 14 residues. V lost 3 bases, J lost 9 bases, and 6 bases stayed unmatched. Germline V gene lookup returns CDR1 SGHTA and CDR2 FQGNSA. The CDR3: CASSLKRGAGEQFF. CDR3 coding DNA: TGTGCCAGCAGCTTGAAGCGGGGGGCCGGTGAGCAGTTCTTC. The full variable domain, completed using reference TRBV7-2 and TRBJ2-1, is GAGVSQSPSNKVTEKGKDVELRCDPISGHTALYWYRQSLGQGLEFLIYFQGNSAPDKSGLPSDRFSAERTGGSVSTLTIQRTQQEDSAVYLCASSLKRGAGEQFFGPGTRLTVL.

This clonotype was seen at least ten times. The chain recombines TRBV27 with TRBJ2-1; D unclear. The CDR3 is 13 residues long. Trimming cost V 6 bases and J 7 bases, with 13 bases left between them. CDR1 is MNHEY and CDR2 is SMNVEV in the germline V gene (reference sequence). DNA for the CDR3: TGTGCCAGCAGCTCCCCCGTTCTGAATGAGCAGTTCTTC. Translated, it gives CASSSPVLNEQFF.

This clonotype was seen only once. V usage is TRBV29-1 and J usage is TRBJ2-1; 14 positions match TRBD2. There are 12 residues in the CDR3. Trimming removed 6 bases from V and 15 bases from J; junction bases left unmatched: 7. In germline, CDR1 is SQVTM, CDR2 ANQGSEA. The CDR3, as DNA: TGCAGCGTAACCGGGACTAGCGGGAGTTGGTTCTTC. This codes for CSVTGTSGSWFF.